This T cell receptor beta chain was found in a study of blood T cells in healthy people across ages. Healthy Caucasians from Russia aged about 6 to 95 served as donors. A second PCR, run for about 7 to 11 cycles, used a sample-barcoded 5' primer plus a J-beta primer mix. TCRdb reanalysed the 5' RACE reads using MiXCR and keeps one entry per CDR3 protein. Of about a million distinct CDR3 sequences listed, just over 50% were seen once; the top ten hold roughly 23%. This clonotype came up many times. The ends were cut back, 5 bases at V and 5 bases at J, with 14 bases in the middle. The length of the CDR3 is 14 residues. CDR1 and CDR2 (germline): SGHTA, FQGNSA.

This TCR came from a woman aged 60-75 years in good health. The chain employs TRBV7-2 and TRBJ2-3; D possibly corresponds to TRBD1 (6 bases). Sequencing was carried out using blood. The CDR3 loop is CASSINRVEDTQYF. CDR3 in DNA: TGTGCCAGCAGCATCAACAGGGTTGAAGATACGCAGTATTTT. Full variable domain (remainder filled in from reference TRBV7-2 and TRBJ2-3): GAGVSQSPSNKVTEKGKDVELRCDPISGHTALYWYRQSLGQGLEFLIYFQGNSAPDKSGLPSDRFSAERTGGSVSTLTIQRTQQEDSAVYLCASSINRVEDTQYFGPGTRLTVL.